These 32 T cell receptor beta chains share one sample of origin, sequenced in a study of T cell changes during pregnancy in multiple sclerosis. The table came from immunoSEQ multiplex PCR; TCRdb's copy has only in-frame clones and leaves some out. The table lists around 58,000 clones, roughly 90% of them singletons, with 0.85% to 0.9% in the top ten. The sample here was peripheral blood, taken before pregnancy. The receptor source for this set is a female donor with multiple sclerosis, enrolled in a pregnancy study.

The J gene is TRBJ2-1, the V gene TRBV5-1; D call uncertain. The CDR3 loop spans 14 amino acids. CDR1 is SGHRS, CDR2 YFSETQ, per germline. V lost 4 bases and J lost 5, with 13 bases in between. The CDR3: CASSPDRVNNEQFF. CDR3 bases: TGCGCCAGCAGCCCTGACCGGGTTAACAATGAGCAGTTCTTC.

This rearrangement joins TRBV27 to TRBJ2-1, with D perhaps matching TRBD2 (7 bases). Per germline, CDR1 MNHEY and CDR2 SMNVEV (reference sequence). V shed 7 bases and J shed 8 bases, with 15 bases lying between them. The CDR3 totals 13 residues. CDR3: CASTQRGGHEQFF. The CDR3 coding sequence is TGTGCCAGCACTCAAAGGGGGGGCCATGAGCAGTTCTTC.

Notes on this clone: A junction boundary mismatches the germline segment, possibly from a read error. The V call is TRBV6-1, the J call TRBJ2-7, with a possible D match to TRBD2 (6 bases). The CDR3 length is 12 residues. Germline lookup yields CDR1 MNHNS and CDR2 SASEGT. CDR3 bases: TGTGCCAGCAGCCCGGGAGCCTACGGGCAGTACTTC. Translated: CASSPGAYGQYF.

The chain has TRBV4-3 and TRBJ2-3; TRBD2 is a possible D gene (6 bases). This CDR3 has 17 residues. CDR1 is LGHNA and CDR2 is YSLEER in the germline V gene. The V end was cut by 0 bases, the J end by 5 bases, with 18 bases between. The CDR3 loop reads CASSQDRDFFREDTQYF. The CDR3, as DNA: TGCGCCAGCAGCCAAGACCGGGACTTTTTTAGGGAAGATACGCAGTATTTT.

The chain carries TRBV6-5 and TRBJ1-1; no reliable D call. Per germline, CDR1 MNHEY and CDR2 SVGAGI. This CDR3 has 11 amino acids. V was shortened by 6 bases and J by 7 bases, with 9 bases between the two germline ends. The CDR3 coding sequence is TGTGCCAGCAGGTCGGGATTTGAAGCTTTCTTT. Amino acids: CASRSGFEAFF.

The chain links TRBV30 to TRBJ1-2; possible D gene TRBD1, 6 bases. CDR3 size: 13 residues. Germline loops: CDR1 GTSNPN, CDR2 SVGIG (reference sequence). Trimming pared 4 bases from V and 4 bases from J, leaving 13 bases between. CDR3 protein: CAWNPDSGYGYTF. Written as DNA, the CDR3 is TGTGCCTGGAACCCGGACAGCGGCTATGGCTACACCTTC.

As DNA, the CDR3 is TGCGCCAGCAGCCAGATCGGACTAGCGGGGGCCAAAAACATTCAGTACTTC. Protein product: CASSQIGLAGAKNIQYF. This chain joins TRBV5-1 and TRBJ2-4; 12 positions match TRBD2. There are 17 residues in the CDR3. Trimming at V came to 4 bases and at J to 1 base, leaving 6 bases not matched to a gene. The germline V gene has CDR1 SGHRS and CDR2 YFSETQ.

The V call is TRBV29-1, the J call TRBJ1-1, with unresolved D. The germline gives CDR1 SQVTM, CDR2 ANQGSEA. The CDR3 is 12 amino acids. Trimming cost V 4 bases and J 0 bases, with 6 bases left between them. CDR3 sequence: CSVAQMNTEAFF. The DNA for the CDR3 is TGCAGCGTTGCTCAGATGAACACTGAAGCTTTCTTT.

This sequence joins TRBV4-3 and TRBJ1-1; D gene uncertain. CDR1 is LGHNA and CDR2 is YSLEER in the germline V gene. The germline V and J ends were trimmed by 4 bases and 6 bases, with 6 bases remaining between them. This CDR3 has 11 amino acids. CDR3 loop: CASSLGSEAFF. CDR3 sequence (DNA): TGCGCCAGCAGCCTCGGGTCTGAAGCTTTCTTT.

J is TRBJ1-1 and V is TRBV5-5; a weak D match, TRBD1 (6 bases). CDR1 and CDR2 from the germline V gene are SGHKS and YYEKEE (reference sequence). The CDR3 is made up of 15 amino acids. V shed 0 bases and J shed 3 bases, with 12 bases lying between them. CDR3 region: CASSLVEGGYTEAFF. CDR3 in DNA: TGTGCCAGCAGCTTGGTAGAAGGGGGATACACTGAAGCTTTCTTT.

V is TRBV4-3 and J is TRBJ2-7; 9 bases fit TRBD1. The ends lost 1 base at V and 3 bases at J; junction bases unmatched: 7. Germline V gives CDR1 LGHNA, CDR2 YSLEER. The CDR3 spans 16 residues. CDR3 sequence reads: CASSQVAETGGYEQYF. DNA for the CDR3: TGCGCCAGCAGCCAAGTTGCCGAGACAGGGGGCTACGAGCAGTACTTC.

The chain couples TRBV18 to TRBJ1-5; 9 bases map to TRBD1. V dropped 5 bases and J dropped 8; count of bases not matched to a gene: 10. This CDR3 region has 15 residues. Germline V CDR1 and CDR2: KGHSH, LQKENI. The CDR3 loop reads CASSSEQGAYEPQHF. Written as DNA, the CDR3 is TGTGCCAGCTCATCGGAACAGGGGGCTTATGAGCCCCAGCATTTT.

The J gene is TRBJ2-3, the V gene TRBV9; perhaps TRBD2 as D (7 bases). V lost 4 bases to trimming and J lost 8 bases, with 20 bases between them. Looked up from germline, CDR1 is SGDLS and CDR2 is YYNGEE. This CDR3 has 15 amino acids. The CDR3 nucleotides are TGTGCCAGCAGCCCCCGAGGGGGGGGTCAGGGTACGCAGTATTTT. Its protein product is CASSPRGGGQGTQYF.

The chain carries TRBV19 and TRBJ1-6; no definite D call. Germline lookup yields CDR1 LNHDA and CDR2 SQIVND (reference sequence). Trimming took off 10 bases at V and 6 bases at J, with 19 bases between the two ends. The CDR3 loop spans 15 amino acids. As DNA, the CDR3 is TGTGCCACCTCCTATCCGGGTGGGAGTAATTCACCCCTCCACTTT. It specifies CATSYPGGSNSPLHF.

V gene TRBV4-1 combines with J gene TRBJ1-1; TRBD1 aligns across 9 bases. This CDR3 is 15 amino acids long. The germline V gene encodes CDR1 MGHRA and CDR2 YSYEKL. Losses at the gene ends were 0 bases for V and 6 bases for J; bases not matched to a gene: 5. The CDR3 DNA reads as TGCGCCAGCAGCCAAGATGGGACAGGGAGATCTGAAGCTTTCTTT. As protein: CASSQDGTGRSEAFF.

This chain uses TRBV19 with TRBJ1-3, with D possibly TRBD1 on 5 matching bases. V was cut by 6 bases and J by 0 bases, with 12 bases left in between. The CDR3 spans 15 residues. Per germline, CDR1 LNHDA and CDR2 SQIVND (reference sequence). The CDR3 coding sequence is TGTGCCAGTAGGACCGCAGGGAACTCTGGAAACACCATATATTTT. Translation: CASRTAGNSGNTIYF.

The chain recombines TRBV7-3 with TRBJ1-1; D is unclear. Germline-derived CDR1 and CDR2 are SGHTA and FQGTGA. Trimming removed 6 bases from V and 0 bases from J, with 8 bases in between. This CDR3 has 13 amino acids. The CDR3 region is CASRRGMNTEAFF. CDR3 nucleotides: TGTGCCAGCAGGAGAGGGATGAACACTGAAGCTTTCTTT.

This chain joins TRBV7-6 and TRBJ2-2; possibly TRBD2 for D (5 bases). The V end was cut by 2 bases, the J end by 4 bases, with 11 bases between. The CDR3 runs to 15 residues. CDR1 and CDR2 (germline): SGHVS, FNYEAQ. The CDR3 reads CASSLRLSGTGELFF. The CDR3 DNA sequence: TGTGCCAGCAGCTTACGACTATCAGGCACCGGGGAGCTGTTTTTT.

The chain links TRBV7-3 to TRBJ2-5, with TRBD2 identical over 10 bases. Germline V gene lookup returns CDR1 SGHTA and CDR2 FQGTGA. V lost 3 bases and J lost 4; bases outside the gene matches: 5. The CDR3 runs 15 residues. CDR3 in amino acids: CASSFLAGDSETQYF. As DNA, the CDR3 is TGTGCCAGCAGCTTTCTAGCGGGGGATTCAGAGACCCAGTACTTC.

This sequence joins TRBV2 and TRBJ2-1, with D possibly TRBD1 on 5 matching bases. This CDR3 is built from 14 residues. V was trimmed by 0 bases and J by 3 bases, leaving 6 bases between them. In germline, CDR1 is SNHLY, CDR2 FYNNEI. Here the CDR3 DNA reads TGTGCCAGCAGTGAAGCGCAGGGCTACAATGAGCAGTTCTTC. This gives the protein CASSEAQGYNEQFF.

The CDR3 protein is CASSVVAGGHYGYTF. The CDR3 DNA sequence: TGTGCCAGCAGCGTAGTGGCAGGGGGTCACTATGGCTACACCTTC. The chain links TRBV9 to TRBJ1-2; 7 bases fit TRBD1. The junction had 5 bases not matched to a gene; V was cut back by 0 bases and J by 3 bases. Germline V gene data show CDR1 as SGDLS and CDR2 as YYNGEE. This CDR3 spans 15 amino acids.

This chain uses TRBV5-1 with TRBJ2-1, with 8 bases that match TRBD2. The CDR3 sequence is 17 residues long. CDR1 is SGHRS, CDR2 YFSETQ, per germline. After removal of 0 bases from V and 6 bases from J, the junction contained 11 bases not matched to a gene. The CDR3 DNA follows: TGCGCCAGCAGCTTGGCCCATCTCGGCGGGGGGTCCAATGAGCAGTTCTTC. Encoded protein: CASSLAHLGGGSNEQFF.

This clone came up once. The chain has TRBV2 and TRBJ1-5; D is undetermined. The germline V and J ends were trimmed by 3 bases and 5 bases, with 8 bases remaining between them. This CDR3 spans 13 amino acids. Germline V lookup: CDR1 SNHLY, CDR2 FYNNEI. The CDR3: CASSDPFYQPQHF. In nucleotides, the CDR3 is TGTGCCAGCAGTGACCCTTTTTATCAGCCCCAGCATTTT.

V is TRBV7-3 and J is TRBJ2-1; weak D call: TRBD2 (7 bases). Germline CDR1 SGHTA, CDR2 FQGTGA. The CDR3 spans 15 residues. V was cut by 1 base and J by 4 bases, with 11 bases left in between. CDR3 amino acids: CASSLRGGAYNEQFF. The CDR3 DNA sequence: TGTGCCAGCAGCTTAAGGGGGGGGGCTTACAATGAGCAGTTCTTC.

The chain recombines TRBV12-5 with TRBJ2-2, with 7 bases fitting TRBD2. V dropped 3 bases and J dropped 3; count of bases not matched to a gene: 19. CDR1 is LGHNT and CDR2 is FRNRAP in the germline V gene. The CDR3 has 20 amino acids. Here the CDR3 DNA reads TGTGCTAGTGGTTTCCATCCGGGAGCCCACCCGGGGGGTTACACCGGGGAGCTGTTTTTT. Amino acids: CASGFHPGAHPGGYTGELFF.

The chain recombines TRBV19 with TRBJ2-3, with D possibly matching TRBD2 (6 bases). Looked up from germline, CDR1 is LNHDA and CDR2 is SQIVND (reference sequence). The CDR3 totals 14 residues. Deletions cut 3 bases from V and 4 bases from J, with 11 bases between. CDR3 nucleotide sequence: TGTGCCAGTAGTATGGGCGGGGTGGCAGATACGCAGTATTTT. Protein: CASSMGGVADTQYF.

This clone was observed a single time. The chain has TRBV15 and TRBJ1-1; tentative D call: TRBD1 (5 bases). Germline-derived CDR1 and CDR2 are LNHNV and YYDKDF (reference sequence). With 1 base removed from V and 8 bases from J, the gap between germline ends came to 11 bases. CDR3 length: 13 residues. DNA for the CDR3: TGTGCCACCAGCAGAGTTAAGGGGTTGGAAGCTTTCTTT. It specifies CATSRVKGLEAFF.

The sample holds a few counts of this clone. V and J are TRBV7-2 and TRBJ1-2; no clear D. Trimming removed 1 base from V and 7 bases from J, with 13 bases in between. Germline CDR1 is SGHTA and CDR2 is FQGNSA. There are 14 residues in the CDR3. The DNA of the CDR3 is TGTGCCAGCAGCTTAGATCACGGAGAACGTGGCTACACCTTC. Translated, it gives CASSLDHGERGYTF.

Points on this clone: Other DNA sequences within the sample encode an identical CDR3. The chain is built from TRBV4-3 and TRBJ1-1; 9 bases agree with TRBD1. This CDR3 is 15 amino acids long. Germline lookup yields CDR1 LGHNA and CDR2 YSLEER. Trimming cost V 1 base and J 5 bases; bases outside gene matches: 5. This CDR3 reads CASSQGGTGNTEAFF. CDR3 coding DNA: TGCGCCAGCAGCCAAGGGGGGACAGGGAATACTGAAGCTTTCTTT.

This clone was detected once. The chain carries TRBV9 and TRBJ2-5; TRBD2 might be the D (7 bases). V gave up 4 bases and J gave up 5 bases, with 21 bases separating them. The CDR3 is 16 residues long. Germline values: CDR1 SGDLS, CDR2 YYNGEE. CDR3: CASSPRGASAQETQYF. The CDR3 DNA reads TGTGCCAGCAGCCCCCGGGGGGCTAGCGCCCAGGAGACCCAGTACTTC. Looking up the rest from reference TRBV9 and TRBJ2-5 gives the full variable domain: DSGVTQTPKHLITATGQRVTLRCSPRSGDLSVYWYQQSLDQGLQFLIQYYNGEERAKGNILERFSAQQFPDLHSELNLSSLELGDSALYFCASSPRGASAQETQYFGPGTRLLVL.

The V gene is TRBV10-3, the J gene TRBJ1-2; no clear D gene. CDR1 ENHRY and CDR2 SYGVKD come from the germline V gene. The CDR3 runs 15 residues. Trimming stripped 4 bases from V and 0 bases from J, with 12 bases between. In nucleotides, the CDR3 is TGTGCCATCAGTGCTCTACTCGAAACTAACTATGGCTACACCTTC. Its translation: CAISALLETNYGYTF.

V and J are TRBV7-2 and TRBJ2-5; 8 nucleotides agree with TRBD1. V was pared by 2 bases and J by 5 bases, with 16 bases of the junction left unmatched. This CDR3 is built from 18 residues. Germline CDR1 is SGHTA and CDR2 is FQGNSA. The CDR3 is CASSLRRTGGFISETQYF. The CDR3 DNA reads TGTGCCAGCAGCTTACGGAGAACAGGGGGGTTTATTTCGGAGACCCAGTACTTC.